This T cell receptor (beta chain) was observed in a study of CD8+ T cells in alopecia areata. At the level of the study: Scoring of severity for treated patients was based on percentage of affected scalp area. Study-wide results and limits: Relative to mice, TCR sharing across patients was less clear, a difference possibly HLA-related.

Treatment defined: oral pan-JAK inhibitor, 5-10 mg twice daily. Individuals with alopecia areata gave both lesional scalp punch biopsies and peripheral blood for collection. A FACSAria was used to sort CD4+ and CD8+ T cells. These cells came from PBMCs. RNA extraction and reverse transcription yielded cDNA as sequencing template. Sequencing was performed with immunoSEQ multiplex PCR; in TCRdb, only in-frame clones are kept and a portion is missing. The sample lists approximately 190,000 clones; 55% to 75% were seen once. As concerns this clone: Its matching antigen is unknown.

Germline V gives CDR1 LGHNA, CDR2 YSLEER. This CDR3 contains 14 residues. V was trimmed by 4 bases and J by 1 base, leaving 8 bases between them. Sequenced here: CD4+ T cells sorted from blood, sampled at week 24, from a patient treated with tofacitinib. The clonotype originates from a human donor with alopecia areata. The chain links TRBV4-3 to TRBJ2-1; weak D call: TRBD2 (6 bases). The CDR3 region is CASSRGVSYNEQFF. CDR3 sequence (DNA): TGCGCCAGCAGCCGGGGGGTATCCTACAATGAGCAGTTCTTC.